The TCR beta chain under discussion was sequenced for a study of T cell responses to AZD1222 COVID-19 vaccine. Sequencing used immunoSEQ multiplex PCR; TCRdb keeps in-frame clones, though not all of them. The sample has roughly 150,000 clones; about nine tenths are singletons. Germline V gene lookup returns CDR1 MNHEY and CDR2 SVGEGT. V lost 2 bases, J lost 0 bases, and 14 bases lay in between. The CDR3 runs 16 residues. The sequence was obtained from an adult who received the AZD1222 COVID-19 vaccine. This chain uses TRBV6-2 or TRBV6-3 with TRBJ2-7, with D tentatively TRBD2 (5 bases). Material: peripheral blood, obtained 28 days after the second AZD1222 dose. The CDR3 DNA is TGTGCCAGCAGTTACGGCGGGCGGGTGAGCTCCTACGAGCAGTACTTC. Translation gives CASSYGGRVSSYEQYF.